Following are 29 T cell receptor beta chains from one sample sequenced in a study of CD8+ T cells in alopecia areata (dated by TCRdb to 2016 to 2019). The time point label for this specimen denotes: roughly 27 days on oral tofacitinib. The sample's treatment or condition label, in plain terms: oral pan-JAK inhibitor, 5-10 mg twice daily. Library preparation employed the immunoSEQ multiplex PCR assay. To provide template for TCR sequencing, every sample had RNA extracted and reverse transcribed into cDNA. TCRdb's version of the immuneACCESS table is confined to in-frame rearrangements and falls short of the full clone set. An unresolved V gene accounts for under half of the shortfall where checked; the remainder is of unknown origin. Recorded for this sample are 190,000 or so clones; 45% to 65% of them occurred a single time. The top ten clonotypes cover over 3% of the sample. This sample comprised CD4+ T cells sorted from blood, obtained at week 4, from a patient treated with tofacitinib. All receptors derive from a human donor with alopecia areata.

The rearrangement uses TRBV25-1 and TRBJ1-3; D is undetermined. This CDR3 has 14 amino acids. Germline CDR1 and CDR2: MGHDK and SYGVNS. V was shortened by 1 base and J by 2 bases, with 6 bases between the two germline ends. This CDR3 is CASSESGTGNTIYF. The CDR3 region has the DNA TGTGCCAGCAGTGAATCGGGGACTGGAAACACCATATATTTT.

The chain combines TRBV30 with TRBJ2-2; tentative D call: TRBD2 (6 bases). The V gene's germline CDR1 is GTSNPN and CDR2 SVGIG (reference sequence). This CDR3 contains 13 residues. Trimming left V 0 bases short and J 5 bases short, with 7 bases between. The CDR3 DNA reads TGTGCCTGGAGTGTTCTAGCGACCGGGGAGCTGTTTTTT. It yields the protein CAWSVLATGELFF.

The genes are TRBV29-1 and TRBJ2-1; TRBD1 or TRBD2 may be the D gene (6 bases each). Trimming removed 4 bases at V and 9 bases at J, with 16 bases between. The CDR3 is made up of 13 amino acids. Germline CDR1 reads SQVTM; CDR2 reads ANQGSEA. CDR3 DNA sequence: TGCAGCGTTGTGAGGGGGGAGGTTGGTGAGCAGTTCTTC. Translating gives CSVVRGEVGEQFF.

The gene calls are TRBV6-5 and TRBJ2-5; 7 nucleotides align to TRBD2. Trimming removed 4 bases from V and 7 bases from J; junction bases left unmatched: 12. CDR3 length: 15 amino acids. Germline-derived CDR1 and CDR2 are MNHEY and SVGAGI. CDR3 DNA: TGTGCCAGCAGTTCCGACTCTAGCGGCCCAGGGACCCAGTACTTC. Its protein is CASSSDSSGPGTQYF.

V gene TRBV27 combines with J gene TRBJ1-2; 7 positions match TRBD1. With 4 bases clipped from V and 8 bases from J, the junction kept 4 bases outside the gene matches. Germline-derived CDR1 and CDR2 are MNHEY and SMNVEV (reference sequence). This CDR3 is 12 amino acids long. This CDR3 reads CASSSPGGGYTF. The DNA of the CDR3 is TGTGCCAGCAGTTCCCCAGGGGGAGGCTACACCTTC.

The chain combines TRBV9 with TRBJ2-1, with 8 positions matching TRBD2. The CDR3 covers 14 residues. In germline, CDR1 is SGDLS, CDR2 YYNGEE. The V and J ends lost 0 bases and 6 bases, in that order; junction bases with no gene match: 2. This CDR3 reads CASSVAAGGNEQFF. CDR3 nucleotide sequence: TGTGCCAGCAGCGTAGCCGCGGGGGGCAATGAGCAGTTCTTC.

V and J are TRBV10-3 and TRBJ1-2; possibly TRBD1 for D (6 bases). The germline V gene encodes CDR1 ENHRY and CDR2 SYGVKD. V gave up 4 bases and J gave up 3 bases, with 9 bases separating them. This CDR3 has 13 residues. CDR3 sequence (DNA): TGTGCCATCAGTGCCAGGGGAGACTATGGCTACACCTTC. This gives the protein CAISARGDYGYTF.

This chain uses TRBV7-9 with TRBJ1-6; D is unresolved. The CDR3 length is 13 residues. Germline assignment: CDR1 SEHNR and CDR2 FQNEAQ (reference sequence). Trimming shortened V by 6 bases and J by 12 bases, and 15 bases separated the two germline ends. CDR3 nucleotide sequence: TGTGCCAGCAGTCCCACGAACATAGGACCCCTCCACTTT. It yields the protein CASSPTNIGPLHF.

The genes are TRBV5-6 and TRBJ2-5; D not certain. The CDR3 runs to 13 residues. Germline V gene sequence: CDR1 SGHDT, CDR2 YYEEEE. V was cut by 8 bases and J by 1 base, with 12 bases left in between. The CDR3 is CASLVWGQETQYF. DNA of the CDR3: TGTGCCAGTCTGGTATGGGGCCAAGAGACCCAGTACTTC.

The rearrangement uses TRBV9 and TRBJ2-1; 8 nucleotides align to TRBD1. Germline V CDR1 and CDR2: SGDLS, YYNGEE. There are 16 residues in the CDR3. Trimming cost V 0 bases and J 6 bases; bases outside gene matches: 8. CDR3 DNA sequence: TGTGCCAGCAGCGTAGGGGGCAGGGGGCGCGTCAATGAGCAGTTCTTC. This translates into CASSVGGRGRVNEQFF.

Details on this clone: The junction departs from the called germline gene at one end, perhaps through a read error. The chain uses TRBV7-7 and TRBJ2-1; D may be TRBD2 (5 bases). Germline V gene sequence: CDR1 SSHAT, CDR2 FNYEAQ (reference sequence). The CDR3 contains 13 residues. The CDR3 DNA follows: TGTGCTAGCAGCCCCCAAAGCGAGGGTGAGCAGTTCTTC. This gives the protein CASSPQSEGEQFF.

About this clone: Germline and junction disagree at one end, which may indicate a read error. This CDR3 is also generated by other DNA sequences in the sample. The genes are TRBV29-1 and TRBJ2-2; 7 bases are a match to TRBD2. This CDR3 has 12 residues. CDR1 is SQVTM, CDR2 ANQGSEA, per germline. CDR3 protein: CSVEGLAGELFF. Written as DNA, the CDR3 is TGCAGCGTCGAAGGACTAGCCGGGGAGCTGTTTTTT.

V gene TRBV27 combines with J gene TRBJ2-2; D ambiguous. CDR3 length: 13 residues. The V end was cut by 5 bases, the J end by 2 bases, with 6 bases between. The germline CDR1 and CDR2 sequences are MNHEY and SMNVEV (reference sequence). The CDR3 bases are TGTGCCAGCAGTGTAATTAACACCGGGGAGCTGTTTTTT. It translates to CASSVINTGELFF.

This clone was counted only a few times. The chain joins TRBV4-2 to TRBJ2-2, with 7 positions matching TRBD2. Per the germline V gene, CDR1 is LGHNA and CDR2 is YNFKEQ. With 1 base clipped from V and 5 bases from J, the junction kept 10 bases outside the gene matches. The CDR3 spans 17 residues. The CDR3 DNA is TGTGCCAGCAGCCAAGGGGGAAGCGGGGCCGGGACCGGGGAGCTGTTTTTT. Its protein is CASSQGGSGAGTGELFF.

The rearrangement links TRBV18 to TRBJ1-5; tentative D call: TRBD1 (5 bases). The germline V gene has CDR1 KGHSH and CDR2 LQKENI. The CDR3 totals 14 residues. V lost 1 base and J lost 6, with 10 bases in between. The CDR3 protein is CASSPRGESQPQHF. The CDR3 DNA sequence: TGTGCCAGCTCACCACGGGGGGAAAGTCAGCCCCAGCATTTT.

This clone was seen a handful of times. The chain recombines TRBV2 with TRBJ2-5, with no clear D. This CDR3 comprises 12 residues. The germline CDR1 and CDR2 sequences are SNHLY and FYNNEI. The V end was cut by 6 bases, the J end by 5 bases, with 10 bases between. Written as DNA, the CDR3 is TGTGCCAGCAGACAATACAAGGAGACCCAGTACTTC. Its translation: CASRQYKETQYF.

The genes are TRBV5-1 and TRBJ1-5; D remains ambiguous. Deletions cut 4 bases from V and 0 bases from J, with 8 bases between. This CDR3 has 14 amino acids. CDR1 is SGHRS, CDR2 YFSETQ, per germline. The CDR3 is CASSPAGSNQPQHF. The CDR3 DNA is TGCGCCAGCAGCCCAGCAGGTAGCAATCAGCCCCAGCATTTT.

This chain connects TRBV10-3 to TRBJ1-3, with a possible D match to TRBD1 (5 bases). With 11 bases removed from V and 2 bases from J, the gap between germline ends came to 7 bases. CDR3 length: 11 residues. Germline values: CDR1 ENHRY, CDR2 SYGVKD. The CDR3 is CAVTAGNTIYF. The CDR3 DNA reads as TGTGCCGTGACAGCTGGAAACACCATATATTTT.

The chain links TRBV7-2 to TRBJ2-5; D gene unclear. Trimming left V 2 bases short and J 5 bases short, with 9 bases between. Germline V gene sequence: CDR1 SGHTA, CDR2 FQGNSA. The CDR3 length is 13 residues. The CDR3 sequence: CASSLRPPETQYF. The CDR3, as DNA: TGTGCCAGCAGCTTAAGGCCGCCCGAGACCCAGTACTTC.

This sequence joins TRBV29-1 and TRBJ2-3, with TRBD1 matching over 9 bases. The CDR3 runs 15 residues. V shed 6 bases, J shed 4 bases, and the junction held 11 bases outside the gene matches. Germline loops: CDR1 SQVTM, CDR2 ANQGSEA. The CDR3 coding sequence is TGCAGCGTCCTGGGTGGGGGACAGGGCCCAGATACGCAGTATTTT. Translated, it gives CSVLGGGQGPDTQYF.

In DNA form, the CDR3 reads TGTGCCAGCAAACGACGCCACAATGAGCAGTTCTTC. Its translation: CASKRRHNEQFF. The J gene is TRBJ2-1, the V gene TRBV27; D unclear. V was shortened by 7 bases and J by 5 bases, with 9 bases between the two germline ends. CDR3 size: 12 residues. Germline CDR1 reads MNHEY; CDR2 reads SMNVEV (reference sequence).

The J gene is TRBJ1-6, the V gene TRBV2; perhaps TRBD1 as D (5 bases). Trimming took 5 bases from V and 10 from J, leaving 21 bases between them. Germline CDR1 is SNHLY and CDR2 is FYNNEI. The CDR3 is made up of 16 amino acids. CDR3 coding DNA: TGTGCCAGCAGTCCTCCGACAGCCTACGGGGGATCACCCCTCCACTTT. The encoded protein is CASSPPTAYGGSPLHF.

The CDR3 loop reads CASTPWRGGLETQYF. The CDR3 coding sequence is TGTGCCAGCACCCCCTGGAGGGGGGGCCTGGAGACCCAGTACTTC. V is TRBV2 and J is TRBJ2-5, with TRBD2 as a possible D gene (7 bases). The CDR3 is made up of 15 amino acids. CDR1 is SNHLY, CDR2 FYNNEI, per germline. The V gene lost 7 bases and the J gene lost 5 bases, with 20 bases spanning the gap. Full variable domain (remainder filled in from reference TRBV2 and TRBJ2-5): EPEVTQTPSHQVTQMGQEVILRCVPISNHLYFYWYRQILGQKVEFLVSFYNNEISEKSEIFDDQFSVERPDGSNFTLKIRSTKLEDSAMYFCASTPWRGGLETQYFGPGTRLLVL.

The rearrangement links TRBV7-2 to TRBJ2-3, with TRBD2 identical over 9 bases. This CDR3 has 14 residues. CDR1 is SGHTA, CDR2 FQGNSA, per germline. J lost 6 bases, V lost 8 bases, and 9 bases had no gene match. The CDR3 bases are TGTGCCAGCCGTTCTAGCGGGGCTGGGGATACGCAGTATTTT. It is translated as CASRSSGAGDTQYF. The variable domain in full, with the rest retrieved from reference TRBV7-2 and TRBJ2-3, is GAGVSQSPSNKVTEKGKDVELRCDPISGHTALYWYRQSLGQGLEFLIYFQGNSAPDKSGLPSDRFSAERTGGSVSTLTIQRTQQEDSAVYLCASRSSGAGDTQYFGPGTRLTVL.

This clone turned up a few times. In DNA form, the CDR3 reads TGCGCCAGCAGCTCCGGGACAGGGGTAACCGGGGAGCTGTTTTTT. The encoded protein is CASSSGTGVTGELFF. The rearrangement links TRBV5-1 to TRBJ2-2; TRBD1 matches at 10 bases. Germline V gives CDR1 SGHRS, CDR2 YFSETQ. The J segment lost 5 bases and the V segment lost 3 bases, leaving 4 bases of the junction unmatched. This CDR3 has 15 residues.

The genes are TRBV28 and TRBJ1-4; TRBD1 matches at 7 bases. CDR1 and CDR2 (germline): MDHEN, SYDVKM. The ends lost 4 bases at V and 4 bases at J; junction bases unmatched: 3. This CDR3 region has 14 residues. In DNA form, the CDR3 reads TGTGCCAGCAGTTCCGGGACAGTTAATGAAAAACTGTTTTTT. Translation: CASSSGTVNEKLFF.

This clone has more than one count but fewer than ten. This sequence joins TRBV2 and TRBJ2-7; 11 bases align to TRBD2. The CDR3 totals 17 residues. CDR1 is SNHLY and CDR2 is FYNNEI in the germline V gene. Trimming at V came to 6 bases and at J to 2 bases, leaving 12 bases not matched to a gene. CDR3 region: CASRNPTSGGMPYEQYF. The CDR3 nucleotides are TGTGCCAGCAGGAACCCTACTAGCGGGGGAATGCCCTACGAGCAGTACTTC.

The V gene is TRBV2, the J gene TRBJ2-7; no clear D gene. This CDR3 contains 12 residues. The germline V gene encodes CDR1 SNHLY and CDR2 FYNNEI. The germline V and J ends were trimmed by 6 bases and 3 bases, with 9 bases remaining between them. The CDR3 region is CASRAPLYEQYF. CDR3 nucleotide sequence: TGTGCCAGCAGGGCACCCCTCTACGAGCAGTACTTC.

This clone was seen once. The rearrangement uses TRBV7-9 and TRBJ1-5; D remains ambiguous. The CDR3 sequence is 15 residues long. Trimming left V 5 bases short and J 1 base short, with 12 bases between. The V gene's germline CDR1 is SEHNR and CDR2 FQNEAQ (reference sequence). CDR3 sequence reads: CASSRDGRSNQPQHF. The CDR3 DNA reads TGTGCCAGCAGCCGCGATGGAAGAAGCAATCAGCCCCAGCATTTT.